The 10 T cell receptor beta chains below were found in one sample sequenced in a study of blood T cell repertoires in COVID-19. The method was immunoSEQ multiplex PCR; TCRdb's version includes in-frame clones alone and lacks a portion of them. The data contain 300,000 or so clones, roughly 90% of them singletons. The sequenced sample consisted of peripheral blood. Receptor source: a woman younger than 45 with COVID-19, enrolled during active disease.

The chain employs TRBV3-1 (or the pseudogene TRBV3-2) and TRBJ2-1; maybe TRBD1 (5 bases). V shed 4 bases and J shed 3 bases, with 16 bases lying between them. CDR1 LGHDT and CDR2 YNNKEL come from the germline V gene (reference sequence). The CDR3 loop spans 16 amino acids. The DNA of the CDR3 is TGTGCCAGCAGCCCTCAACTACAGGTCAACTACAATGAGCAGTTCTTC. It is translated as CASSPQLQVNYNEQFF.

V and J are TRBV18 and TRBJ1-1; the D gene is possibly TRBD1 (6 bases). The V gene lost 1 base and the J gene lost 1 base, with 10 bases spanning the gap. Germline V gene lookup returns CDR1 KGHSH and CDR2 LQKENI. The CDR3 runs 15 residues. The CDR3 here is CASSPRAGENTEAFF. The CDR3 region has the DNA TGTGCCAGCTCACCACGTGCAGGGGAGAACACTGAAGCTTTCTTT.

This chain links TRBV28 with TRBJ1-2; tentatively, D is TRBD1 (6 bases). In germline, CDR1 is MDHEN, CDR2 SYDVKM. The CDR3 consists of 12 residues. V was cut by 2 bases and J by 14 bases, with 15 bases left in between. CDR3 sequence reads: CASSLGHREGTF. DNA of the CDR3: TGTGCCAGCAGTTTAGGTCACAGGGAGGGTACCTTC.

The gene calls are TRBV11-2 and TRBJ2-3; D may be TRBD2 (6 bases). Per the germline V gene, CDR1 is SGHAT and CDR2 is FQNNGV. The ends were cut back, 5 bases at V and 0 bases at J, with 12 bases in the middle. This CDR3 spans 15 amino acids. CDR3 residues: CASSVLAQSTDTQYF. CDR3 nucleotides: TGTGCCAGCAGCGTACTAGCCCAGAGCACAGATACGCAGTATTTT.

With regard to this clone: A much larger clone lies a single base off, so this may be a read error. The chain has TRBV7-9 and TRBJ1-4; D remains unclear. The CDR3 length is 13 residues. V lost 5 bases and J 12 bases, leaving 16 bases between the germline ends. Germline V gene data show CDR1 as SEHNR and CDR2 as FQNEAQ (reference sequence). The CDR3 coding sequence is TGTGCCAGCAGCCCCGGGAACAGCGGAGAACTGTTTTTT. Translation: CASSPGNSGELFF.

The chain combines TRBV7-2 with TRBJ1-2; D possibly corresponds to TRBD1 (5 bases). CDR1 SGHTA and CDR2 FQGNSA come from the germline V gene. The CDR3 covers 13 residues. With 7 bases removed from V and 4 bases from J, the gap between germline ends came to 13 bases. Here the CDR3 DNA reads TGTGCCAGCACCCTTTCGGGGGGCTATGGCTACACCTTC. Translating it yields CASTLSGGYGYTF.

The genes are TRBV19 and TRBJ2-1, with a possible D match to TRBD2 (5 bases). This CDR3 contains 16 residues. The germline V and J ends were trimmed by 3 bases and 5 bases, with 17 bases remaining between them. From germline, CDR1 is LNHDA and CDR2 SQIVND (reference sequence). CDR3 coding DNA: TGTGCCAGTAGTATCGAGAGGCTCGGAGGTGACAATGAGCAGTTCTTC. It is translated as CASSIERLGGDNEQFF.

The chain recombines TRBV30 with TRBJ2-7; TRBD2 matches at 11 bases. Germline V lookup: CDR1 GTSNPN, CDR2 SVGIG (reference sequence). The CDR3 is 13 residues long. V trimming: 7 bases; J trimming: 4 bases; junction bases outside the gene matches: 6. Here the CDR3 reads CALTGTSGYEQYF. The CDR3 nucleotides are TGTGCCTTGACCGGGACTAGCGGTTACGAGCAGTACTTC.

As DNA, the CDR3 is TGTGCCACCACAGGGTTCGCTGGAAACACCATATATTTT. Translating gives CATTGFAGNTIYF. The V gene is TRBV15, the J gene TRBJ1-3, with a weak D call TRBD1 (5 bases). The CDR3 spans 13 residues. Per germline, CDR1 LNHNV and CDR2 YYDKDF (reference sequence). Deletions cut 7 bases from V and 2 bases from J, with 9 bases between.

This clone was seen a single time. CDR3 in DNA: TGTGCCAGCAGCCCTATGACAGGGGTTTTTGAAAAACTGTTTTTT. It encodes CASSPMTGVFEKLFF. V is TRBV5-5 and J is TRBJ1-4; 8 bases map to TRBD1. The CDR3 is 15 amino acids. V lost 4 bases to trimming and J lost 7 bases; unmatched junction nucleotides: 9. The V gene's germline CDR1 is SGHKS and CDR2 YYEKEE (reference sequence).